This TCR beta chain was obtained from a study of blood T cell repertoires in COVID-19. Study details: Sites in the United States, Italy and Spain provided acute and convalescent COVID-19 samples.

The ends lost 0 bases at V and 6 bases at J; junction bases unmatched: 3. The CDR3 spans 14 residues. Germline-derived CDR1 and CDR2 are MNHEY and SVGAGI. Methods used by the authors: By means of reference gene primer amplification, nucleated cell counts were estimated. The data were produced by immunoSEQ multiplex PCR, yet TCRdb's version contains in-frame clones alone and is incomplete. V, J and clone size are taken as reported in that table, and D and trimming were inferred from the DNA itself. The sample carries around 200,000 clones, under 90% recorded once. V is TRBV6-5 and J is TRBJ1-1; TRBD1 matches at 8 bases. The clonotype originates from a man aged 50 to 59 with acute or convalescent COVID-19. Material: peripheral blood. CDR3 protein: CASSYSGQGAEAFF. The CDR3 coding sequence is TGTGCCAGCAGTTACTCAGGACAGGGAGCTGAAGCTTTCTTT.